This T cell receptor beta chain appears in the sequencing data of a study of CD8 T cells in ankylosing spondylitis. Overall study results and limits: For ankylosing spondylitis blood, a TCR beta motif of roughly 8 highly homologous variants appeared characteristic. Reportedly, significant enrichment of disease-linked clones occurred in matched ankylosing spondylitis synovial fluid. Disease-linked clones displayed a CD8+ phenotype and appeared relatively rarely in peripheral blood. Prior literature has documented some motif variants in synovial fluid and blood from reactive arthritis.

TCRdb re-called the 5' RACE reads through MiXCR, storing one row per CDR3 protein. This table holds about 700,000 distinct CDR3 sequences, around 19% found once. This clonotype has a count of ten or more. The antigen remains undetermined. This TCR came from a male donor with ankylosing spondylitis. The sample taken for sequencing was blood, either unsorted or a sorted T cell fraction (not recorded which).

CDR3 residues: CSHQIAGVGNEQFF. The CDR3 DNA follows: TGCAGCCACCAAATAGCGGGAGTGGGCAATGAGCAGTTCTTC. The chain links TRBV29-1 to TRBJ2-1; 9 bases fit TRBD2. Looked up from germline, CDR1 is SQVTM and CDR2 is ANQGSEA. V was clipped by 8 bases and J by 6 bases; unmatched bases: 11. The CDR3 loop spans 14 amino acids.